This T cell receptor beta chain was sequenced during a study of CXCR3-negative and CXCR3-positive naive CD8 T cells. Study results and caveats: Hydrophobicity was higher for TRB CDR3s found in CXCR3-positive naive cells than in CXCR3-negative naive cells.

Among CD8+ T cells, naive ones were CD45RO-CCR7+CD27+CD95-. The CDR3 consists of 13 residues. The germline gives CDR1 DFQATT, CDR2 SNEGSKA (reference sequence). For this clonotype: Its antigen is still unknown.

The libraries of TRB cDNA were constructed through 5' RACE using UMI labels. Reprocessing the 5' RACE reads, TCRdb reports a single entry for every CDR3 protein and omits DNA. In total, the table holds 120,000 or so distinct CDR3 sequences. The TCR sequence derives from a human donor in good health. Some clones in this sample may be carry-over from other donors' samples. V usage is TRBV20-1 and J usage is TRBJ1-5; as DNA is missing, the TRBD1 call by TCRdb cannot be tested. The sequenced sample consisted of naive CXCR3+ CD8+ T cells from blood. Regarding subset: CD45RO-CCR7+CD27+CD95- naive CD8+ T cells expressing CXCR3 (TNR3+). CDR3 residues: CSAQDSGNQPQHF.